This passage covers 4 T cell receptor beta chains from one sample sequenced in a study of T-cell memory formation after mild COVID-19. TCRdb re-derived calls from the 5' RACE reads in MiXCR, one entry per CDR3 protein. The sample lists around 250,000 distinct CDR3 sequences, approximately 15% seen once, with around 20% in the top ten. Sequenced: PBMCs or a T cell subset sorted from them (not recorded which). The source is a young man who had mild COVID-19 (a few samples of this study predate the infection). Cell type and time point are not known.

This chain connects TRBV15 to TRBJ1-5, with D hard to call. CDR1 is LNHNV and CDR2 is YYDKDF in the germline V gene (reference sequence). This CDR3 contains 16 residues. Between the trimmed V and J ends, which lost 9 bases and 0 bases, there was a span of 18 bases. CDR3 residues: CATRPTTEYSNQPQHF. CDR3 bases: TGTGCCACGCGGCCAACGACCGAGTATAGCAATCAGCCCCAGCATTTT.

This chain uses TRBV21-1 with TRBJ1-2; whether TRBD1, the table's D call, matches the DNA was not checked. TRBV21-1 is a pseudogene segment. The CDR3 loop spans 13 amino acids. Here the CDR3 DNA reads TGTGCCAGTTGTCGGGACAGGGTCTATGGCTACACCTTC. Translated, it gives CASCRDRVYGYTF.

The V gene is TRBV19, the J gene TRBJ2-7; TRBD1 matches at 9 bases. With 3 bases clipped from V and 5 bases from J, the junction kept 5 bases outside the gene matches. This CDR3 has 14 amino acids. CDR1 and CDR2 (germline): LNHDA, SQIVND (reference sequence). The CDR3 region has the DNA TGTGCCAGTAGTATGGGACAGGGTCTAAACGAGCAGTACTTC. Translating it yields CASSMGQGLNEQYF.

This clonotype was counted between two and nine times. The chain couples TRBV5-5 to TRBJ1-6, with D hard to call. Per the germline V gene, CDR1 is SGHKS and CDR2 is YYEKEE (reference sequence). CDR3 length equals 17 residues. With 3 bases removed from V and 2 bases from J, the gap between germline ends came to 15 bases. CDR3 region: CASSSWIMRAYNSPLHF. DNA for the CDR3: TGTGCCAGCAGCTCTTGGATCATGAGGGCCTATAATTCACCCCTCCACTTT.